These 4 T cell receptor beta chains came from one sample sequenced in a study of cytotoxic CD8 clonotypes in ibrutinib-treated CLL. Sequenced by immunoSEQ multiplex PCR; TCRdb stores in-frame clones only, minus some. Here the sample spans about 150,000 clones, about 75% being singletons. Sample: PBMCs, taken after 24 months of ibrutinib treatment. The receptors stem from a human donor with chronic lymphocytic leukemia.

The V gene is TRBV7-2, the J gene TRBJ2-5; D call uncertain. The CDR3 contains 13 residues. Trimming pared 5 bases from V and 3 bases from J, leaving 10 bases between. CDR1 and CDR2 from the germline V gene are SGHTA and FQGNSA. Here the CDR3 reads CASSRPSEETQYF. The CDR3 DNA reads TGTGCCAGCAGCCGGCCATCCGAAGAGACCCAGTACTTC.

With respect to this clone: The identical CDR3 is also encoded by other nucleotide sequences in the sample. The chain has TRBV28 and TRBJ2-2; D may be TRBD1 (6 bases). The V and J ends lost 0 bases and 1 base respectively, with 6 bases between them. The CDR3 totals 15 residues. From germline, CDR1 is MDHEN and CDR2 SYDVKM. The CDR3 here is CASSLWGQNTGELFF. CDR3 DNA: TGTGCCAGCAGTTTATGGGGACAGAACACCGGGGAGCTGTTTTTT.

This chain uses TRBV18 with TRBJ1-5; D perhaps matches TRBD1 (5 bases). The CDR3 runs 12 residues. Germline V CDR1 and CDR2: KGHSH, LQKENI. The V end was cut by 3 bases, the J end by 6 bases, with 6 bases between. The DNA of the CDR3 is TGTGCCAGCTCACCGGGACCTCAGCCCCAGCATTTT. This translates into CASSPGPQPQHF.

This clone was detected many times. The rearrangement uses TRBV28 and TRBJ2-1, with unresolved D. V lost 8 bases to trimming and J lost 2 bases, with 7 bases between them. This CDR3 is built from 12 residues. Germline CDR1 is MDHEN and CDR2 is SYDVKM. The CDR3 DNA sequence: TGTGCCAGCGGGAAGCCCTACAATGAGCAGTTCTTC. Residues: CASGKPYNEQFF.